The clone carrying this T cell receptor beta chain has at least ten counts. What it binds is unknown. In germline, CDR1 is SGHDT, CDR2 YYEEEE. This CDR3 is built from 14 residues. Trimming pared 1 base from V and 4 bases from J, leaving 12 bases between. Arm-PCR of CDR3 regions and iRepertoire HTBI primers were used to build TCR beta libraries. MiXCR, applied by TCRdb to the multiplex PCR reads, yields one record per CDR3 protein. The sample lists about 460,000 distinct CDR3 sequences; 11% to 15% were seen once. Time point described: newly diagnosed GD, antithyroid drugs for less than 3 months. Generation of the TCR library employed RNA extracted from PBMCs. These data belong to a study of regulatory T cells in long-lasting Graves disease. Notes on the study in general: TCR diversity in persistent Graves' patients was below that of newly diagnosed ones.

This same sample was also part of a study on T cells in Graves' hyperthyroidism and ophthalmopathy. That work states: The study used the HTBI primer set for a first-round RT-PCR of the TCR CDR3. Ophthalmopathy was predicted by the model a median of about 6.7 months ahead of onset.

The clonotype was recovered from a woman between 45 and 65 years old with Graves disease. Source: peripheral blood mononuclear cells (PBMCs), taken at new diagnosis, from a patient treated with antithyroid drugs. J is TRBJ2-7 and V is TRBV5-6, with a tentative D call TRBD2 (5 bases). CDR3 sequence reads: CASSLPSLGYEQYF. The CDR3 DNA reads TGTGCCAGCAGCTTGCCTAGCCTAGGATACGAGCAGTACTTC.